This T cell receptor beta chain was identified in a study of CD8 T cells in ankylosing spondylitis. Whole-study results and caveats: Ankylosing spondylitis blood appeared to be characterized by a TCR beta motif of roughly eight highly homologous variants. Both synovial fluid and blood in reactive arthritis had previously been reported to carry some motif variants. Reportedly, significant enrichment of disease-linked clones occurred in matched ankylosing spondylitis synovial fluid.

The length of the CDR3 is 13 residues. The V end was cut by 3 bases, the J end by 7 bases, with 12 bases between. Quantitative 5'-RACE was performed with molecular barcodes, and it yielded the TCR beta libraries. TCRdb re-derived calls from the 5' RACE reads in MiXCR, one entry per CDR3 protein. The profile shows some 92,000 distinct CDR3 sequences, about 27% of them singletons. This clonotype has a count of ten or more. Its antigen is not identified. This clonotype was obtained from a male donor with ankylosing spondylitis or in good health (not recorded which). What was sequenced was blood, either unsorted or a sorted T cell fraction (not recorded which). The rearrangement links TRBV12-3 or TRBV12-4 to TRBJ1-2; tentative D call: TRBD1 (5 bases). This chain's CDR3 is CASSFSNRFGYTF. CDR3 DNA sequence: TGTGCCAGCAGTTTCAGCAACAGGTTTGGCTACACCTTC.